Shown below are 11 T cell receptor beta chains from a single sample sequenced in a study of identical twins. MiXCR was run by TCRdb on the 5' RACE reads, yielding one entry per CDR3 protein. The sample carries fewer than 900,000 distinct CDR3 sequences, 15% to 20% recorded once. This same sample was also taken into another study, of T cells expressing NK-cell markers.

The sample was PBMCs. All receptors come from a woman between 18 and 29 years old in good health.

The chain couples TRBV7-8 to TRBJ1-5; D uncertain. V lost 2 bases and J 3 bases, leaving 5 bases between the germline ends. Germline V lookup: CDR1 SGHVS, CDR2 FQNEAQ. This CDR3 comprises 13 residues. The CDR3 region is CASSLHYNQPQHF. The DNA of the CDR3 is TGTGCCAGCAGCTTACACTACAATCAGCCCCAGCATTTT.

A few counts support this clonotype. The chain carries TRBV12-3 or TRBV12-4 and TRBJ1-4; D remains ambiguous. This CDR3 has 14 amino acids. The germline V and J ends were trimmed by 6 bases and 7 bases, with 15 bases remaining between them. The CDR3 DNA is TGTGCCAGCAGCCTCGCTCATCTTAGTGAAAAACTGTTTTTT. Encoded protein: CASSLAHLSEKLFF.

This clonotype was seen a handful of times. The genes are TRBV5-1 and TRBJ1-4; D not certain. This CDR3 is built from 14 residues. Germline V lookup: CDR1 SGHRS, CDR2 YFSETQ. V was cut by 4 bases and J by 4 bases, with 11 bases left in between. CDR3 coding DNA: TGCGCCAGCAGCGCCGTGGACGGTAATGAAAAACTGTTTTTT. It encodes CASSAVDGNEKLFF.

V usage is TRBV10-3 and J usage is TRBJ2-1, with D possibly being TRBD2 (5 bases). V lost 3 bases and J lost 10, with 13 bases in between. Germline CDR1 and CDR2: ENHRY and SYGVKD. This CDR3 comprises 13 residues. The CDR3 here is CAISDIRDKEQFF. CDR3 coding DNA: TGTGCCATCAGTGATATCCGGGATAAGGAGCAGTTCTTC.

The J gene is TRBJ2-2, the V gene TRBV5-1; TRBD1 matches 8 bases. Trimming at V came to 0 bases and at J to 6 bases, leaving 4 bases not matched to a gene. The CDR3 is 15 amino acids. Germline V CDR1 and CDR2: SGHRS, YFSETQ. CDR3 residues: CASSLAGQVPGELFF. For the CDR3, the DNA is TGCGCCAGCAGCTTGGCGGGACAGGTTCCCGGGGAGCTGTTTTTT.

The V and J genes are TRBV20-1 and TRBJ1-5; D remains unclear. This CDR3 comprises 16 residues. CDR1 DFQATT and CDR2 SNEGSKA come from the germline V gene (reference sequence). The V end lost 0 bases, the J end lost 0 bases, and 12 bases lay between the germline ends. The CDR3 DNA is TGCAGTGCTAGAGACCCGATGGGGTATAGCAATCAGCCCCAGCATTTT. Translating it yields CSARDPMGYSNQPQHF.

This clonotype was observed at least ten times. The chain joins TRBV20-1 to TRBJ2-1, with 12 bases matching TRBD2. V shed 6 bases and J 9 bases; nucleotides not matched to a gene: 12. The CDR3 consists of 15 residues. Germline V gene data show CDR1 as DFQATT and CDR2 as SNEGSKA (reference sequence). This CDR3 reads CSAALASGRVGEQFF. In DNA, the CDR3 is TGCAGTGCCGCGTTAGCTAGCGGGAGGGTAGGTGAGCAGTTCTTC.

This clonotype has only a few counts. The rearrangement uses TRBV6-6 and TRBJ1-4; unclear D gene. With 10 bases removed from V and 4 bases from J, the gap between germline ends came to 7 bases. CDR3 length: 11 amino acids. CDR1 MNHNY and CDR2 SVGAGI come from the germline V gene (reference sequence). CDR3 coding DNA: TGTGCCACTGGAGATAATGAAAAACTGTTTTTT. This codes for CATGDNEKLFF.

This clonotype came up a few times. J is TRBJ1-1 and V is TRBV5-1; D is unresolved. Germline CDR1 is SGHRS and CDR2 is YFSETQ. The CDR3 totals 15 residues. The ends were cut back, 4 bases at V and 1 base at J, with 14 bases in the middle. The CDR3 DNA follows: TGCGCCAGCAGCCCAGGCCCCAGCGCGAACACTGAAGCTTTCTTT. Translating it yields CASSPGPSANTEAFF.

This clonotype was seen more than once but under ten times. The chain is built from TRBV5-6 and TRBJ1-1, with D possibly being TRBD1 (6 bases). V lost 2 bases to trimming and J lost 0 bases, with 11 bases between them. The length of the CDR3 is 15 residues. The germline gives CDR1 SGHDT, CDR2 YYEEEE. The DNA for the CDR3 is TGTGCCAGCAGCTTCCTGGACAGATTGAACACTGAAGCTTTCTTT. This gives the protein CASSFLDRLNTEAFF.

This clonotype showed up many times. The junction and the germline gene differ at one end; a read error may be behind it. This sequence joins TRBV5-1 and TRBJ2-3, with D tentatively TRBD1 or TRBD2 (6 bases each). CDR1 and CDR2 (germline): SGHRS, YFSETQ. The CDR3 runs 13 residues. In DNA form, the CDR3 reads TGTGCCAGCAGTTTAGGGGGGACAGATACGCAGTATTTT. Encoded protein: CASSLGGTDTQYF.